This T cell receptor beta chain is from a study of CD8 T cells in Susac syndrome. The germline V and J ends were trimmed by 5 bases and 0 bases, with 9 bases remaining between them. CDR3 length: 14 amino acids. In the case of this clonotype: Antigen: not known.

Random hexamers were used to reverse transcribe an amount of roughly 0.5 to 1 ug RNA. One entry per CDR3 protein results from TCRdb running MiXCR on the immunoSEQ multiplex PCR reads. The sample has about 100,000 distinct CDR3 sequences, 95% seen once. The study's findings and limits: CD8+ clones in Susac expanded most in TEMRA cells and active patients.

Input material: CD8+ T cells from PBMCs. This sequence was found in a human donor with Susac syndrome. The rearrangement joins TRBV12-3 or TRBV12-4 to TRBJ2-3; D not resolved. The CDR3 reads CASSPADSTDTQYF. CDR3 in DNA: TGTGCCAGCAGTCCGGCGGACAGCACAGATACGCAGTATTTT.